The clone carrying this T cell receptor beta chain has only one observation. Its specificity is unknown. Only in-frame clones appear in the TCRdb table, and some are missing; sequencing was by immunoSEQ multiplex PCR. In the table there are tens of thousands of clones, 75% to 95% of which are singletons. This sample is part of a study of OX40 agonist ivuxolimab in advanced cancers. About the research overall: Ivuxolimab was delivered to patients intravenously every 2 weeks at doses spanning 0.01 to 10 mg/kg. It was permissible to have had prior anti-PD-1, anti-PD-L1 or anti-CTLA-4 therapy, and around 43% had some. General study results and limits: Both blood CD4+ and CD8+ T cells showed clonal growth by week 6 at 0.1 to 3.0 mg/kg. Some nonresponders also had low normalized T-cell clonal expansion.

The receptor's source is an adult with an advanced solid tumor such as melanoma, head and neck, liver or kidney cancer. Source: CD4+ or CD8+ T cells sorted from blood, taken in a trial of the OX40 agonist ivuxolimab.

CDR3 amino acids: CSVGSGYQETQYF. In DNA, the CDR3 is TGCAGCGTGGGGTCTGGGTACCAAGAGACCCAGTACTTC. The chain links TRBV29-1 to TRBJ2-5; D unclear. CDR3 size: 13 residues. In germline, CDR1 is SQVTM, CDR2 ANQGSEA. The V end was cut by 6 bases, the J end by 0 bases, with 11 bases between.